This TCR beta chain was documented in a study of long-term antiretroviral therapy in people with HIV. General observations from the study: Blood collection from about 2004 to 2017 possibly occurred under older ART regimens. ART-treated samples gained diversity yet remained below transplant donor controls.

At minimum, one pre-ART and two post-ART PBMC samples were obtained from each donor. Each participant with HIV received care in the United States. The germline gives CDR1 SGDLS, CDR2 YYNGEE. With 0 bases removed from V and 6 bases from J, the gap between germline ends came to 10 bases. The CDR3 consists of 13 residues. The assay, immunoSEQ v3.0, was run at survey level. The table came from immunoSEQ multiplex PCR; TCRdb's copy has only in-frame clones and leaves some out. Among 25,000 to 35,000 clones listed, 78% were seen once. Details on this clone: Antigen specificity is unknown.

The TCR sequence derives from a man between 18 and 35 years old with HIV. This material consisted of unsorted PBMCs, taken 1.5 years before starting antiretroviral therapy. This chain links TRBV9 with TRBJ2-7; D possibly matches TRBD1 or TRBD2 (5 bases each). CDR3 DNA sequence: TGTGCCAGCAGCGTAGGGGACCCTTCCGAGCAGTACTTC. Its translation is CASSVGDPSEQYF.